The rows below give T cell receptor beta chains drawn from one sample of a study of blood T cell repertoires in COVID-19. The method was immunoSEQ multiplex PCR; TCRdb's version includes in-frame clones alone and lacks a portion of them. The sample lists hundreds of thousands of clones, approximately 85% occurring once. The sample comprised peripheral blood. The receptors were gathered from a man aged 45-60 years with active or convalescent COVID-19. CDR3s leave out the opening cysteine and the closing phenylalanine or tryptophan. Clone size is stated in some rows and not others, as once, few, many or a class when expanded.

J | size | V | CDR3
TRBJ1-1 | - | TRBV29-1 | SVAGTGLNTEAF
TRBJ2-5 | - | TRBV2 | ASRGTGETQY
TRBJ1-2 | - | TRBV5-1 | ASSLTSTNYGYT
TRBJ2-3 | - | TRBV5-4 | ASSGGRDTDTQY
TRBJ2-7 | - | TRBV14 | ASSQDWGDYEQY
TRBJ1-5 | - | TRBV28 | ASSFPDIGNQPQH
TRBJ2-3 | - | TRBV24-1 | ATSDSAGTSTDTQY
TRBJ2-1 | - | TRBV7-2 | ASSFRTSGRLNEQF
TRBJ1-1 | - | TRBV5-1 | ASSSQGENTEAF
TRBJ2-3 | - | TRBV3-1/TRBV3-2 | ASSPIAGAPY
TRBJ2-6 | - | TRBV2 | ASRGDRSGANVLT
TRBJ2-3 | - | TRBV29-1 | SVGRGLGRDTQY
TRBJ2-3 | - | TRBV27 | ASSLGSGGADTQY
TRBJ2-2 | - | TRBV7-3 | ASSKGQGNTGELF
TRBJ1-2 | once | TRBV9 | ASSAGSTGDGYT
TRBJ2-7 | few | TRBV7-2 | ASSLRGEVSYEQY
TRBJ2-1 | few | TRBV27 | ASSSWGQGYNEQF
TRBJ2-3 | - | TRBV2 | ASNPQYTDTQY
TRBJ1-2 | - | TRBV5-1 | ASSLGTGSYGYT
TRBJ1-1 | - | TRBV19 | ASSAQGGTEAF
TRBJ2-2 | - | TRBV6-5 | ASSYSGSAAGGELF
TRBJ2-1 | - | TRBV4-1 | ASSLIQRGGSSEQF